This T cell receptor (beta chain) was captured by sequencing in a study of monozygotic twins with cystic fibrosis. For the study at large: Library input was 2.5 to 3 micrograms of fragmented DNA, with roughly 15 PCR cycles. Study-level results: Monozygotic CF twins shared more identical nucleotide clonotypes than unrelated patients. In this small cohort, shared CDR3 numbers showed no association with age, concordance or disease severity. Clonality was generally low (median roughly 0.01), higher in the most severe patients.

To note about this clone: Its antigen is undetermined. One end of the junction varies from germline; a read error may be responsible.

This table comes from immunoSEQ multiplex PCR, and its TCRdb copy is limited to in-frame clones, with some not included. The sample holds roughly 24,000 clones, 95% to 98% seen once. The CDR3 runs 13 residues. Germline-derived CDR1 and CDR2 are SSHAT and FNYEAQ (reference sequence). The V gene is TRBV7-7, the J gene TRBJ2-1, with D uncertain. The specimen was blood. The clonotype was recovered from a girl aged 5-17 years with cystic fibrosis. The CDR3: CASSLELAHEQFF. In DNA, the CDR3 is TGTGCTAGCAGCTTGGAATTAGCTCATGAGCAGTTCTTC.